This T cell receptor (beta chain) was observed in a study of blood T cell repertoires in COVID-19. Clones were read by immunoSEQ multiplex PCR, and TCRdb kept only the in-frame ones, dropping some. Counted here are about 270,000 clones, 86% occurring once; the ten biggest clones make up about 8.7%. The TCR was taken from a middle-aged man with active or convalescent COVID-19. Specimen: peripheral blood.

This CDR3 is CASSNGQRMNTEAFF. CDR3 bases: TGTGCCAGCAGTAACGGACAGAGAATGAACACTGAAGCTTTCTTT. The rearrangement joins TRBV7-9 to TRBJ1-1, with a possible D match to TRBD1 (6 bases). V was shortened by 6 bases and J by 0 bases, with 14 bases between the two germline ends. From germline, CDR1 is SEHNR and CDR2 FQNEAQ (reference sequence). There are 15 residues in the CDR3.